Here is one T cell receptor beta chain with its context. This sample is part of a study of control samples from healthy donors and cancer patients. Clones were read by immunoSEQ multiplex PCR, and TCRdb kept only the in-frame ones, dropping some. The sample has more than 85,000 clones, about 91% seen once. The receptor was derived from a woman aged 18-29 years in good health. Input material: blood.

The CDR3 DNA follows: TGTGCCTGGAACGTTGCTAACTATGGCTACACCTTC. This encodes CAWNVANYGYTF. The rearrangement links TRBV30 to TRBJ1-2; D gene uncertain. Germline V gene sequence: CDR1 GTSNPN, CDR2 SVGIG (reference sequence). V was shortened by 4 bases and J by 0 bases, with 6 bases between the two germline ends. The CDR3 totals 12 residues.